Listed here are 10 T cell receptor beta chains from one sample, sequenced in a study of blood T cell repertoires in COVID-19. Clones were sequenced by immunoSEQ multiplex PCR, and TCRdb holds only the in-frame ones, with some missing. In the table there are 230,000 or so clones, around 90% of which are singletons. Material for sequencing was PBMCs or T cells enriched from blood (not recorded which). The source of these receptors is a woman aged 25 to 39 who had recovered from COVID-19.

The V gene is TRBV13, the J gene TRBJ2-3; 10 positions match TRBD2. This CDR3 spans 17 amino acids. Germline V lookup: CDR1 PRHDT, CDR2 FYEKMQ (reference sequence). Trimming at V came to 1 base and at J to 2 bases, leaving 6 bases not matched to a gene. The chain's CDR3 is CASSLAEAGGDTDTQYF. CDR3 nucleotides: TGTGCCAGCAGCTTAGCCGAAGCGGGGGGGGACACAGATACGCAGTATTTT.

The rearrangement uses TRBV6-5 and TRBJ1-2, with 10 nucleotides matching TRBD1. V lost 5 bases to trimming and J lost 6 bases; unmatched junction nucleotides: 9. This CDR3 comprises 15 residues. From germline, CDR1 is MNHEY and CDR2 SVGAGI. The CDR3 DNA follows: TGTGCCAGCAGTATCCGGGACAGGGGAGAGGATGGCTACACCTTC. It codes for CASSIRDRGEDGYTF.

This chain connects TRBV6-5 to TRBJ1-1, with 8 bases that match TRBD1. CDR1 and CDR2 from the germline V gene are MNHEY and SVGAGI. V trimming: 11 bases; J trimming: 1 base; junction bases outside the gene matches: 3. CDR3 size: 12 residues. The CDR3 protein is CASGQGNTEAFF. Written as DNA, the CDR3 is TGTGCCTCCGGACAGGGGAACACTGAAGCTTTCTTT.

The J gene is TRBJ1-5, the V gene TRBV5-1; 7 bases agree with TRBD1. This CDR3 is built from 15 residues. J lost 3 bases, V lost 7 bases, and 10 bases had no gene match. Germline-derived CDR1 and CDR2 are SGHRS and YFSETQ. For the CDR3, the DNA is TGCGCCAGCGCCTTTTGGACAGGCCCCAATCAGCCCCAGCATTTT. It translates to CASAFWTGPNQPQHF.

This chain connects TRBV4-1 to TRBJ2-7; possibly TRBD2 for D (6 bases). The CDR3 contains 14 residues. Germline values: CDR1 MGHRA, CDR2 YSYEKL. With 4 bases removed from V and 0 bases from J, the gap between germline ends came to 10 bases. The CDR3 here is CASSRGDSSYEQYF. In nucleotides, the CDR3 is TGCGCCAGCAGCCGCGGGGATTCCTCCTACGAGCAGTACTTC.

A few counts support this clone. The V call is TRBV6-5, the J call TRBJ1-1, with 7 bases aligning to TRBD1. The CDR3 has 13 amino acids. Per the germline V gene, CDR1 is MNHEY and CDR2 is SVGAGI. Germline trimming cut 4 bases from V and 5 bases from J; bases unmatched to any gene: 4. The chain's CDR3 is CASSSQGVTEAFF. Written as DNA, the CDR3 is TGTGCCAGCAGTTCTCAGGGGGTAACTGAAGCTTTCTTT.

The CDR3: CASSLPSGGRDTQYF. The CDR3 DNA reads as TGTGCCAGCAGCTTGCCTAGCGGGGGCAGAGATACGCAGTATTTT. The genes are TRBV5-6 and TRBJ2-3, with 10 bases fitting TRBD2. There are 15 residues in the CDR3. V trimming: 1 base; J trimming: 5 bases; junction bases outside the gene matches: 4. Germline CDR1 is SGHDT and CDR2 is YYEEEE.

The CDR3, as DNA: TGTGCCAGCAGACAATGGCGGGGGGCGCCCTACGAGCAGTACTTC. It codes for CASRQWRGAPYEQYF. The chain joins TRBV5-6 to TRBJ2-7, with 8 nucleotides matching TRBD2. The V and J ends lost 5 bases and 2 bases, in that order; junction bases with no gene match: 9. Germline loops: CDR1 SGHDT, CDR2 YYEEEE. CDR3 size: 15 residues.

The V and J genes are TRBV23-1 and TRBJ1-2, with D uncertain. TRBV23-1 is labeled an ORF, and its function is uncertain. This CDR3 is built from 14 residues. Deletions cut 1 base from V and 2 bases from J, with 8 bases between. CDR3 sequence (DNA): TGCGCCAGCAGTCAATTACGGGGAAACTATGGCTACACCTTC. This gives the protein CASSQLRGNYGYTF.

The V and J genes are TRBV27 and TRBJ2-7, with D possibly TRBD2 on 6 matching bases. Germline-derived CDR1 and CDR2 are MNHEY and SMNVEV (reference sequence). CDR3 length: 16 residues. Trimming cost V 1 base and J 4 bases, with 17 bases left between them. The CDR3 bases are TGTGCCAGCAGTTTATTTGGGGGACTGGGTTCGTACGAGCAGTACTTC. It translates to CASSLFGGLGSYEQYF.